The 5 T cell receptor beta chains in this list originate from one sample, sequenced in a study of graft-versus-host responses after intestinal transplantation. Sequencing used immunoSEQ multiplex PCR; TCRdb keeps in-frame clones, though not all of them. This table holds 130,000 or so clones, around 94% found once. Antigens of these TCRs are unknown. The starting material was unstimulated CD4+ T cells sorted from spleen or lymph node cells, obtained before intestinal transplant. The receptors shown here come from a human donor who received an intestinal transplant.

This clone was seen just once. V and J are TRBV5-1 and TRBJ2-5, with TRBD1 matching 7 bases. Germline V gene lookup returns CDR1 SGHRS and CDR2 YFSETQ. J lost 3 bases, V lost 0 bases, and 8 bases had no gene match. The CDR3 is 16 residues long. CDR3: CASSLAGDSRKETQYF. The CDR3 DNA reads TGCGCCAGCAGCTTGGCCGGGGACAGCCGGAAAGAGACCCAGTACTTC.

The chain links TRBV6-5 to TRBJ1-3, with TRBD1 matching over 7 bases. The CDR3 loop spans 14 amino acids. CDR1 MNHEY and CDR2 SVGAGI come from the germline V gene. The junction had 5 bases not matched to a gene; V was cut back by 5 bases and J by 4 bases. The CDR3 DNA reads as TGTGCCAGCAGTCGACAGGGCCGGGGAAACACCATATATTTT. Protein: CASSRQGRGNTIYF.

The CDR3 nucleotides read TGTGCCAGCAGTTACTCGGGGACATACTCCGAGACCCAGTACTTC. This gives the protein CASSYSGTYSETQYF. This sequence joins TRBV6-6 and TRBJ2-5; possible D gene TRBD1, 6 bases. Looked up from germline, CDR1 is MNHNY and CDR2 is SVGAGI (reference sequence). V shed 0 bases and J shed 5 bases, with 13 bases lying between them. This CDR3 is 15 amino acids long.

The V gene is TRBV19, the J gene TRBJ2-6; TRBD1 matches 7 bases. Germline V gives CDR1 LNHDA, CDR2 SQIVND (reference sequence). The CDR3 sequence is 17 residues long. The junction had 9 bases not matched to a gene; V was cut back by 5 bases and J by 2 bases. The CDR3, as DNA: TGTGCCAGTAGTCGGCAGGGGGTGCGGGCTGGGGCCAACGTCCTGACTTTC. As protein: CASSRQGVRAGANVLTF.

The chain is built from TRBV14 and TRBJ2-1, with D possibly being TRBD1 (5 bases). V was trimmed by 0 bases and J by 5 bases, leaving 14 bases between them. The CDR3 is made up of 16 amino acids. The germline V gene has CDR1 SGHDN and CDR2 FVKESK. CDR3: CASSQDLVRANNEQFF. The CDR3 DNA follows: TGTGCCAGCAGCCAAGATCTGGTCAGGGCCAACAATGAGCAGTTCTTC.